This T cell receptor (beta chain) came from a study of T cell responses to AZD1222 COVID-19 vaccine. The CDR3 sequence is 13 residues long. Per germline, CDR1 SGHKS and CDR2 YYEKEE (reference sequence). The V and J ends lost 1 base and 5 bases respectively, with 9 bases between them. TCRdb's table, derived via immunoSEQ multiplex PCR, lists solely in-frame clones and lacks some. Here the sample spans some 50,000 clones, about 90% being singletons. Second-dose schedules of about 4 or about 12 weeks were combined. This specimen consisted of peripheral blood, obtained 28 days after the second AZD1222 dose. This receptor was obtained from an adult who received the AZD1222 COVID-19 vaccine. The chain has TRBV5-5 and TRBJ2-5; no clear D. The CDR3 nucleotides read TGTGCCAGCAGCTTGAGCCAGGTGGAGACCCAGTACTTC. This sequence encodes CASSLSQVETQYF. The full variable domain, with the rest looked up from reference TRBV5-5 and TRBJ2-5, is DAGVTQSPTHLIKTRGQQVTLRCSPISGHKSVSWYQQVLGQGPQFIFQYYEKEERGRGNFPDRFSARQFPNYSSELNVNALLLGDSALYLCASSLSQVETQYFGPGTRLLVL.